Below, 28 T cell receptor beta chains from the same sample are listed, as sequenced in a study of post-analysis software for immune sequencing data. General study points: Patients had higher frequencies than controls of roughly 5 TRBV segments, including TRBV5-6, TRBV5-1 and TRBV20-1.

Prepared libraries of TCR beta cDNA carried unique molecular identifiers. Each CDR3 protein gets one entry after TCRdb re-called the PCR reads with MiXCR. This sample carries a few hundred thousand distinct CDR3 sequences, roughly 38% of them seen once, and the ten largest clones take 13%. Their cognate antigens are unknown. Input material: blood. The receptors here all came from a girl aged 10 to 17 with multiple sclerosis.

This clonotype was recorded a few times. This chain links TRBV4-1 with TRBJ1-1, with unresolved D. The length of the CDR3 is 14 residues. V lost 1 base and J lost 4, with 10 bases in between. CDR1 is MGHRA, CDR2 YSYEKL, per germline. In DNA form, the CDR3 reads TGCGCCAGCAGCCAAGGACGATGGCTCACTGAAGCTTTCTTT. This codes for CASSQGRWLTEAFF.

This clonotype was recorded only once. The V gene is TRBV7-2, the J gene TRBJ1-6, with 7 nucleotides matching TRBD1. The CDR3 contains 15 residues. Germline loops: CDR1 SGHTA, CDR2 FQGNSA. After removal of 1 base from V and 7 bases from J, the junction contained 4 bases not matched to a gene. The CDR3 DNA sequence: TGTGCCAGCAGCTTAGTCGACAGGGCCAATTCACCCCTCCACTTT. It yields the protein CASSLVDRANSPLHF.

The chain carries TRBV3-1 and TRBJ2-6; tentative D call: TRBD1 (7 bases). Germline V CDR1 and CDR2: LGHDT, YNNKEL (reference sequence). Between the trimmed V and J ends, which lost 0 bases and 1 base, there was a span of 13 bases. The CDR3 consists of 18 residues. CDR3 region: CASSQDNRGGSGANVLTF. The CDR3 coding sequence is TGTGCCAGCAGCCAAGATAACAGGGGAGGTTCTGGGGCCAACGTCCTGACTTTC.

This clonotype was detected only a few times. The V and J genes are TRBV7-2 and TRBJ2-7; 9 bases line up with TRBD2. V gave up 6 bases and J gave up 1 base; unmatched junction bases: 7. The germline gives CDR1 SGHTA, CDR2 FQGNSA. This CDR3 has 15 amino acids. CDR3 residues: CASSPRTSASYEQYF. CDR3 nucleotide sequence: TGTGCCAGCAGTCCCAGGACTAGCGCATCCTACGAGCAGTACTTC.

The genes are TRBV20-1 and TRBJ2-7; D is unclear. This CDR3 spans 14 amino acids. V was trimmed by 1 base and J by 6 bases, leaving 16 bases between them. The germline V gene has CDR1 DFQATT and CDR2 SNEGSKA (reference sequence). CDR3 in amino acids: CSARGDSWDVEQYF. The CDR3 DNA reads TGCAGTGCTAGAGGGGATTCCTGGGATGTCGAGCAGTACTTC.

This rearrangement joins TRBV12-3 or TRBV12-4 to TRBJ2-3, with D hard to call. Trimming removed 8 bases from V and 0 bases from J, with 18 bases in between. This CDR3 region has 16 residues. DNA for the CDR3: TGTGCCAGCTCTTTTTTGGCCAGGTCTAGCACAGATACGCAGTATTTT. This codes for CASSFLARSSTDTQYF.

With regard to this clonotype: A much more abundant neighbour one base away suggests this may be a read error. DNA of the CDR3: TGCAGTGCTGAAGCAGCAGGGAGGGAAAAACTGTTTTTT. Amino acids: CSAEAAGREKLFF. The chain couples TRBV20-1 to TRBJ1-4; weak D call: TRBD1 (5 bases). This CDR3 has 13 amino acids. CDR1 is DFQATT and CDR2 is SNEGSKA in the germline V gene (reference sequence). The V and J ends lost 5 bases and 8 bases respectively, with 15 bases between them.

The chain uses TRBV9 and TRBJ2-4, with D tentatively TRBD2 (5 bases). Trimming cost V 3 bases and J 1 base, with 14 bases left between them. From germline, CDR1 is SGDLS and CDR2 YYNGEE. The CDR3 sequence is 16 residues long. The CDR3 DNA follows: TGTGCCAGCAGCGCAAACCACGGGATGGCCAAAAACATTCAGTACTTC. This codes for CASSANHGMAKNIQYF.

The chain uses TRBV20-1 and TRBJ2-1, with 8 bases lining up with TRBD2. With 0 bases clipped from V and 7 bases from J, the junction kept 11 bases outside the gene matches. This CDR3 is 16 amino acids long. Germline-derived CDR1 and CDR2 are DFQATT and SNEGSKA (reference sequence). The CDR3 reads CSARDPGGGLGNEQFF. CDR3 bases: TGCAGTGCTAGAGACCCTGGCGGGGGGCTTGGTAATGAGCAGTTCTTC.

To note about this clonotype: A read error may produce the germline difference seen at one junction end. The chain employs TRBV3-1 and TRBJ1-1; 7 nucleotides line up with TRBD1. The CDR3 has 13 residues. Germline CDR1 LGHDT, CDR2 YNNKEL (reference sequence). The CDR3 loop reads CASVLTGNTEACF. For the CDR3, the DNA is TGTGCCAGCGTGTTGACAGGGAACACTGAAGCTTGCTTT.

As to this clonotype: At one end, the junction sequence differs from germline, possibly due to a read error. This chain links TRBV7-2 with TRBJ1-1, with 9 bases that match TRBD1. Looked up from germline, CDR1 is SGHTA and CDR2 is FQGNSA. This CDR3 is built from 14 residues. The CDR3 loop is CAGSSQGAGSEAFF. The CDR3 nucleotides read TGTGCCGGCAGCTCACAGGGGGCCGGGAGTGAAGCTTTCTTT.

This clonotype came up a few times. The gene calls are TRBV2 and TRBJ1-2; D not certain. The CDR3 loop spans 14 amino acids. V lost 7 bases to trimming and J lost 5 bases, with 17 bases between them. From germline, CDR1 is SNHLY and CDR2 FYNNEI. The CDR3: CASTRHLTDYGYTF. The DNA for the CDR3 is TGTGCCAGCACCCGACACCTAACTGATTATGGCTACACCTTC.

This clonotype appeared a few times. The CDR3 reads CASSYSGNYNEQFF. CDR3 DNA: TGTGCCAGCAGTTACTCGGGGAACTACAATGAGCAGTTCTTC. V and J are TRBV6-2 or TRBV6-3 and TRBJ2-1; D gene uncertain. Germline CDR1 reads MNHEY; CDR2 reads SVGEGT. V lost 0 bases, J lost 3 bases, and 6 bases lay in between. The CDR3 has 14 residues.

In its sample, this clonotype was seen a few times. The chain combines TRBV13 with TRBJ2-1; D possibly matches TRBD1 or TRBD2 (5 bases each). The CDR3 length is 13 residues. The ends were cut back, 0 bases at V and 13 bases at J, with 13 bases in the middle. Germline loops: CDR1 PRHDT, CDR2 FYEKMQ (reference sequence). The CDR3 reads CASSLGRGKEQFF. DNA for the CDR3: TGTGCCAGCAGCTTAGGGAGGGGTAAGGAACAGTTCTTC.

This clonotype was observed a few times. V gene TRBV7-9 combines with J gene TRBJ1-6; no clear D. V was clipped by 7 bases and J by 8 bases, with 15 bases between them. Germline V gene data show CDR1 as SEHNR and CDR2 as FQNEAQ (reference sequence). The CDR3 spans 14 residues. The CDR3 sequence: CASTSPGYDSPLHF. In DNA form, the CDR3 reads TGTGCCAGCACCTCGCCCGGGTACGATTCACCCCTCCACTTT.

The chain recombines TRBV24-1 with TRBJ2-6; perhaps TRBD1 as D (5 bases). Trimming cost V 4 bases and J 5 bases, with 11 bases left between them. In germline, CDR1 is KGHDR, CDR2 SFDVKD. This CDR3 contains 15 residues. The CDR3 DNA follows: TGTGCCACCAGTGACCGCAGGGCTAGGGCCAACGTCCTGACTTTC. It codes for CATSDRRARANVLTF.

This clonotype was picked up a small number of times. The chain has TRBV12-3 or TRBV12-4 and TRBJ2-5, with D possibly being TRBD1 (6 bases). The CDR3 runs 15 residues. Trimming stripped 2 bases from V and 5 bases from J, with 15 bases between. The CDR3 DNA reads TGTGCCAGCAGTTTAAGCGCAGGGGTGGCGGAGACCCAGTACTTC. Encoded protein: CASSLSAGVAETQYF.

The sample holds a few counts of this clonotype. CDR3 DNA: TGTGCCAGCAGCTTACTTCAGGAACTCACAGATACGCAGTATTTT. It yields the protein CASSLLQELTDTQYF. The chain employs TRBV7-6 and TRBJ2-3; D is uncertain. The germline V gene encodes CDR1 SGHVS and CDR2 FNYEAQ. Deletions cut 2 bases from V and 2 bases from J, with 11 bases between. The CDR3 contains 15 residues.

The chain has TRBV20-1 and TRBJ2-2, with 13 bases matching TRBD2. The CDR3 totals 16 residues. Germline V gene lookup returns CDR1 DFQATT and CDR2 SNEGSKA (reference sequence). Trimming removed 3 bases from V and 6 bases from J; junction bases left unmatched: 7. CDR3 DNA sequence: TGCAGTGCTAGCCCTCCAGGACTAGCGGGGGCCGGGGAGCTGTTTTTT. It yields the protein CSASPPGLAGAGELFF.

The gene calls are TRBV7-2 and TRBJ2-3; D could derive from TRBD1 or TRBD2 (5 bases each). The CDR3 contains 14 residues. Per germline, CDR1 SGHTA and CDR2 FQGNSA. Trimming pared 4 bases from V and 4 bases from J, leaving 12 bases between. The CDR3 DNA is TGTGCCAGCAGCTCCGGGGCTGGGGCAGATACGCAGTATTTT. Translated: CASSSGAGADTQYF. The variable domain in full, with the rest retrieved from reference TRBV7-2 and TRBJ2-3, is GAGVSQSPSNKVTEKGKDVELRCDPISGHTALYWYRQSLGQGLEFLIYFQGNSAPDKSGLPSDRFSAERTGGSVSTLTIQRTQQEDSAVYLCASSSGAGADTQYFGPGTRLTVL.

This chain links TRBV10-3 with TRBJ2-2; 14 bases agree with TRBD2. Germline V lookup: CDR1 ENHRY, CDR2 SYGVKD. The CDR3 spans 18 residues. The V and J ends lost 3 bases and 4 bases, in that order; junction bases with no gene match: 7. The CDR3 DNA is TGTGCCATCAGTGACCCGGGACTAGCGGGGGCGGTCACCGGGGAGCTGTTTTTT. This encodes CAISDPGLAGAVTGELFF.

The sample holds a few counts of this clonotype. The chain is built from TRBV5-1 and TRBJ2-3, with D possibly being TRBD2 (6 bases). The CDR3 runs to 16 residues. In germline, CDR1 is SGHRS, CDR2 YFSETQ. Deletions cut 4 bases from V and 5 bases from J, with 20 bases between. The CDR3 region has the DNA TGCGCCAGCAGCCGAAGACTAGACAGCTTCGGAGATACGCAGTATTTT. Amino acids: CASSRRLDSFGDTQYF. Looking up the rest from reference TRBV5-1 and TRBJ2-3 gives the full variable domain: KAGVTQTPRYLIKTRGQQVTLSCSPISGHRSVSWYQQTPGQGLQFLFEYFSETQRNKGNFPGRFSGRQFSNSRSEMNVSTLELGDSALYLCASSRRLDSFGDTQYFGPGTRLTVL.

This chain uses TRBV6-5 with TRBJ2-1; D might be TRBD1 or TRBD2, each matching 6 bases. Germline CDR1 reads MNHEY; CDR2 reads SVGAGI. V was trimmed by 2 bases and J by 8 bases, leaving 13 bases between them. The CDR3 is made up of 14 amino acids. In nucleotides, the CDR3 is TGTGCCAGCAGTTACGGTCGGGGGCCCGATGAGCAGTTCTTC. Its translation is CASSYGRGPDEQFF.

This chain joins TRBV7-9 and TRBJ2-3; 13 bases line up with TRBD2. Germline lookup yields CDR1 SEHNR and CDR2 FQNEAQ (reference sequence). Trimming cost V 4 bases and J 0 bases; bases outside gene matches: 7. This CDR3 spans 18 amino acids. CDR3 nucleotides: TGTGCCAGCAGCTCCGGACTAGCGGGGGCCCTTAGCACAGATACGCAGTATTTT. This codes for CASSSGLAGALSTDTQYF.

On this clonotype itself: One end of the junction is discordant with germline, which a read error may explain. This chain uses TRBV5-8 with TRBJ2-3; the D is unclear. The CDR3 is 12 residues long. Germline assignment: CDR1 SGHTS and CDR2 YDEGEE. The CDR3 region is CAGRAPTDTQYF. The CDR3 DNA sequence: TGTGCCGGCAGAGCTCCCACAGATACGCAGTATTTT.

J is TRBJ2-1 and V is TRBV15; possible D gene TRBD2, 6 bases. Germline V lookup: CDR1 LNHNV, CDR2 YYDKDF (reference sequence). V lost 5 bases and J lost 1, with 15 bases in between. The CDR3 has 16 residues. The CDR3 bases are TGTGCCACCAGCGAGATGAGCGGGCCTTCCTACAATGAGCAGTTCTTC. It codes for CATSEMSGPSYNEQFF. The full variable domain, with the rest looked up from reference TRBV15 and TRBJ2-1, is DAMVIQNPRYQVTQFGKPVTLSCSQTLNHNVMYWYQQKSSQAPKLLFHYYDKDFNNEADTPDNFQSRRPNTSFCFLDIRSPGLGDTAMYLCATSEMSGPSYNEQFFGPGTRLTVL.

V is TRBV6-5 and J is TRBJ2-1; D not resolved. Germline lookup yields CDR1 MNHEY and CDR2 SVGAGI. V lost 2 bases to trimming and J lost 5 bases, with 10 bases between them. The CDR3 has 14 residues. The DNA of the CDR3 is TGTGCCAGCAGTTACAGAAGCCAAAACAATGAGCAGTTCTTC. Protein: CASSYRSQNNEQFF.

This clonotype was seen a few times. J is TRBJ1-5 and V is TRBV20-1; 7 bases agree with TRBD1. Germline-derived CDR1 and CDR2 are DFQATT and SNEGSKA (reference sequence). The CDR3 spans 13 residues. V dropped 5 bases and J dropped 6; count of bases not matched to a gene: 7. CDR3 DNA sequence: TGCAGTGCTTCTACAGGGGTAGGTCAGCCCCAGCATTTT. Its translation: CSASTGVGQPQHF.